These T cell receptor beta chains were read from a single sample in a study of blood T cells in healthy people across ages. One entry per CDR3 protein, called by TCRdb with MiXCR from the 5' RACE reads. The sample carries approximately 730,000 distinct CDR3 sequences, about 53% recorded once. Sequencing was performed on blood. These receptors all come from a man aged 80 or over in good health. Both conserved end residues are part of each CDR3. D genes are given only for firm matches.

len: 13; d_gene: -; v_gene: TRBV3-1; j_gene: TRBJ1-2; CDR3nt: TGTGCCAGCAGCCCCCACAAGGGTTCTGGCTACACCTTC; CDR3aa: CASSPHKGSGYTF
len: 16; d_gene: TRBD1; v_gene: TRBV5-1; j_gene: TRBJ1-5; CDR3nt: TGCGCCAGCAGCCCAGCGAACAGGGGGCCGCGTCAGCCCCAGCATTTT; CDR3aa: CASSPANRGPRQPQHF
len: 14; d_gene: -; v_gene: TRBV24-1; j_gene: TRBJ2-7; CDR3nt: TGTGCCACCAGTGAACTTCACCCAGGCTACGAGCAGTACTTC; CDR3aa: CATSELHPGYEQYF
len: 14; d_gene: -; v_gene: TRBV12-3/TRBV12-4; j_gene: TRBJ2-5; CDR3nt: TGTGCCAGCAGTCTCCTAGGGGGGGGTGGGACCCAGTACTTC; CDR3aa: CASSLLGGGGTQYF
len: 16; d_gene: -; v_gene: TRBV29-1; j_gene: TRBJ2-3; CDR3nt: TGCAGCGTTGATAGGATTCCGGGACAAGGGGTCCCATACGCGTATTTT; CDR3aa: CSVDRIPGQGVPYAYF
len: 17; d_gene: TRBD1; v_gene: TRBV6-5; j_gene: TRBJ2-6; CDR3nt: TGTGCCAGCAGTTACAACTACAGGGGCGCGGGGGCCAACGTCCTGACTTTC; CDR3aa: CASSYNYRGAGANVLTF
len: 14; d_gene: TRBD1; v_gene: TRBV2; j_gene: TRBJ2-7; CDR3nt: TGTGCCAGCAACCTTCGCAGGGGGCTATGCGAGCAGTACTTC; CDR3aa: CASNLRRGLCEQYF
len: 15; d_gene: -; v_gene: TRBV5-5; j_gene: TRBJ2-1; CDR3nt: TGTGCCAGCAGCTTGGCTTCTACCGCCTACAATGAGCAGTTCTTC; CDR3aa: CASSLASTAYNEQFF
len: 16; d_gene: TRBD2; v_gene: TRBV9; j_gene: TRBJ2-1; CDR3nt: TGTGCCAGCAATCCCATAGCGGGAGTTCCCTACAATGAGCAGTTCTTC; CDR3aa: CASNPIAGVPYNEQFF
len: 16; d_gene: TRBD1; v_gene: TRBV7-8; j_gene: TRBJ2-7; CDR3nt: TGTGCCAGCAGAAAGGGGAGGACAGGGGGTTCCTACGAGCAGTACTTC; CDR3aa: CASRKGRTGGSYEQYF
len: 14; d_gene: -; v_gene: TRBV20-1; j_gene: TRBJ2-6; CDR3nt: TGCAGTGCTCCCACGGCCTCTGGGGCCAACGTCCTGACTTTC; CDR3aa: CSAPTASGANVLTF
len: 14; d_gene: TRBD1; v_gene: TRBV5-6; j_gene: TRBJ2-1; CDR3nt: TGTGCCAGCAGCACCCGACAGGGGGCCATTGAGCAGTTCTTC; CDR3aa: CASSTRQGAIEQFF